This TCR beta chain was identified in a study of shared clonotypes between healthy human individuals. Study as a whole: The study enrolled a couple of women and three men aged 18 to 49.

The data were produced by immunoSEQ multiplex PCR, yet TCRdb's version contains in-frame clones alone and is incomplete. The table includes around 1,000,000 clones, roughly 80% detected once. HIV-negative, healthy adults without recent acute infections or vaccinations were the donors. Splitting the CD4+ cells yielded a CD45RA+ naive subset and a CD45RA-negative memory subset. Study-wide results and caveats: The study found lower generation probabilities in non-shared clonotypes than in those shared by all four donors.

The CDR3 covers 18 residues. V lost 3 bases and J lost 7; bases outside the gene matches: 16. Germline values: CDR1 SGDLS, CDR2 YYNGEE. This clone was observed a single time. Its matching antigen is unknown. Material: memory CD4+ T cells from PBMCs. Sample subset: CD45RA-negative fraction. The clonotype originates from a man in his late teens or twenties in good health. Some clones in this sample may be carry-over from other donors' samples. This chain connects TRBV9 to TRBJ2-1, with TRBD2 identical over 10 bases. CDR3 DNA: TGTGCCAGCAGCGCCCCTACCCGGGCTAGCGGGAGTGGAAATGAGCAGTTCTTC. Protein product: CASSAPTRASGSGNEQFF.